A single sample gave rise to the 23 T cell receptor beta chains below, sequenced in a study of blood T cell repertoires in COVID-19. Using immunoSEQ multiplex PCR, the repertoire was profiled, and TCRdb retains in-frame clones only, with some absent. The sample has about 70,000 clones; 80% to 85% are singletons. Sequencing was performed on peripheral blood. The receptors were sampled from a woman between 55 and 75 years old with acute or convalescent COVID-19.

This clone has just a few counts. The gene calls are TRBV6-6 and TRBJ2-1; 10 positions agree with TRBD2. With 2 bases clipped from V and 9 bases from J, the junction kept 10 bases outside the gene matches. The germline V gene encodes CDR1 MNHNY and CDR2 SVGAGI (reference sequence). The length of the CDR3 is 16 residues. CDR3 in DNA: TGTGCCAGCAGTTACCTGATAGCGGGGGGCGTGGCTGAGCAGTTCTTC. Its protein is CASSYLIAGGVAEQFF.

CDR3 protein: CASTLGSFAEAFF. In DNA, the CDR3 is TGTGCCAGCACACTGGGGAGCTTCGCTGAAGCTTTCTTT. The chain links TRBV6-6 to TRBJ1-1; no clear D. CDR3 length: 13 residues. The V gene lost 7 bases and the J gene lost 6 bases, with 15 bases spanning the gap. The germline gives CDR1 MNHNY, CDR2 SVGAGI (reference sequence).

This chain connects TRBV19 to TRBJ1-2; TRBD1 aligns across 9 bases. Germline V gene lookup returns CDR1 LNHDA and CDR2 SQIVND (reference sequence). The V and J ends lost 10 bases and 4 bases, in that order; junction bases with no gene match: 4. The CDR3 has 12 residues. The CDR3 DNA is TGTGCCACAACGGGACAGGGCTATGGCTACACCTTC. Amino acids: CATTGQGYGYTF.

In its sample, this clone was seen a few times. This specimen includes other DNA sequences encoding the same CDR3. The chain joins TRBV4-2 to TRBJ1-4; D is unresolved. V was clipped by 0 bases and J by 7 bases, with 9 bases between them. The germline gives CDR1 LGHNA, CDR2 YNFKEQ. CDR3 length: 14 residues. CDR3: CASSQEGRGEKLFF. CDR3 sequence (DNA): TGTGCCAGCAGCCAAGAAGGTAGAGGTGAAAAACTGTTTTTT.

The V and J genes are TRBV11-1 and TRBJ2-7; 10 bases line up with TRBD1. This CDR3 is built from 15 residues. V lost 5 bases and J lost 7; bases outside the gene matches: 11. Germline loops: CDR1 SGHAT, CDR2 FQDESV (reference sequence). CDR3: CASSRPGQGRVEQYF. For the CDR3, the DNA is TGTGCCAGCAGCCGCCCGGGACAGGGGCGAGTAGAGCAGTACTTC.

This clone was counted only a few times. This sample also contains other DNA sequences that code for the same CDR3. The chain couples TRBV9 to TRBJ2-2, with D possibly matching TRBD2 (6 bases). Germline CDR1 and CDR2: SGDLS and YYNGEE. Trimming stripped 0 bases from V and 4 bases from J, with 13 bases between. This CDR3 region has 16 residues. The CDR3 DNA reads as TGTGCCAGCAGCGTAGGGGCGGGAACACTCACCGGGGAGCTGTTTTTT. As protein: CASSVGAGTLTGELFF.

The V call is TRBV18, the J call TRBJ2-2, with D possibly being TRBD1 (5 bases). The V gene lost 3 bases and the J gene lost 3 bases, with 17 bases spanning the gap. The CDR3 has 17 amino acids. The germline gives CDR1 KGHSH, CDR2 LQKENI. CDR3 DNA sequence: TGTGCCAGCTCACCTGTCGACGGGTTAGGGGACACCGGGGAGCTGTTTTTT. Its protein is CASSPVDGLGDTGELFF. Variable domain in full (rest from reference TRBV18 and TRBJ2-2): NAGVMQNPRHLVRRRGQEARLRCSPMKGHSHVYWYRQLPEEGLKFMVYLQKENIIDESGMPKERFSAEFPKEGPSILRIQQVVRGDSAAYFCASSPVDGLGDTGELFFGEGSRLTVL.

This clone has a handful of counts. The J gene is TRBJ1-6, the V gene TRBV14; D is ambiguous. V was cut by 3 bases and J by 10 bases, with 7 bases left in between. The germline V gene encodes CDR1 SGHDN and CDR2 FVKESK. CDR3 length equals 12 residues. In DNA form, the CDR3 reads TGTGCCAGCAGCCAGCGGTTATCACCCCTCCACTTT. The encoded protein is CASSQRLSPLHF.

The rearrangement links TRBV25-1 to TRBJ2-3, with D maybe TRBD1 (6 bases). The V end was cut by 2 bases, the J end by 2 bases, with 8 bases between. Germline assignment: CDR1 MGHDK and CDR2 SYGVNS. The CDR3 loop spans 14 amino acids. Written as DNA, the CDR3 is TGTGCCAGCAGTGAACAGGGGTACACAGATACGCAGTATTTT. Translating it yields CASSEQGYTDTQYF.

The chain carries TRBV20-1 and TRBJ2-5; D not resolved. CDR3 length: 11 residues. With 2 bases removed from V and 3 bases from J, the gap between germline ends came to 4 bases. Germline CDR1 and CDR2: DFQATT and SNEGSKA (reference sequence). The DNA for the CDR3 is TGCAGTGCTAGAATCGAAGAGACCCAGTACTTC. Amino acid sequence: CSARIEETQYF.

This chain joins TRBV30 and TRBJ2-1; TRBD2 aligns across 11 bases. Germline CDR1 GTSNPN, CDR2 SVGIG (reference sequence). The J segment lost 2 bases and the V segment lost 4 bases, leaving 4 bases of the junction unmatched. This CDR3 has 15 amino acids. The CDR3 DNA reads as TGTGCCTGGAAAGGGACTAGCGGCCCCTACAATGAGCAGTTCTTC. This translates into CAWKGTSGPYNEQFF.

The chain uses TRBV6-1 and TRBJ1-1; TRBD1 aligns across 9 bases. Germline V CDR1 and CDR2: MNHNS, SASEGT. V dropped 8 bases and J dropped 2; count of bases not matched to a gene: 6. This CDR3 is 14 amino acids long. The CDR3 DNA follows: TGTGCCAGCGAAACAGGGGGCGTCAACACTGAAGCTTTCTTT. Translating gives CASETGGVNTEAFF.

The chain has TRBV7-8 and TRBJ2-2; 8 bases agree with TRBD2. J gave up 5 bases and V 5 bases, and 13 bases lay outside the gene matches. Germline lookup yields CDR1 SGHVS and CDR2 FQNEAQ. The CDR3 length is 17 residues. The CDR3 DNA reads TGTGCCAGCAGCATAAATGTGGTAGCGGGGAGTACCGGGGAGCTGTTTTTT. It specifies CASSINVVAGSTGELFF.

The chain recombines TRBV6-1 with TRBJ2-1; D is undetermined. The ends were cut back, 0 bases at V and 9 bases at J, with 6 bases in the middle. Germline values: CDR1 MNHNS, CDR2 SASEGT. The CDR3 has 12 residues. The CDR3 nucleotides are TGTGCCAGCAGTGAAGCGCTAAGTGAGCAGTTCTTC. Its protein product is CASSEALSEQFF.

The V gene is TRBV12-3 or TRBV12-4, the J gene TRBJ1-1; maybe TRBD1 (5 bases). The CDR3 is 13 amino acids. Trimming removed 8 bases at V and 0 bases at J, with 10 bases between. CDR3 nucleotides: TGTGCCAGCCAGACAGCTATGAACACTGAAGCTTTCTTT. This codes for CASQTAMNTEAFF.

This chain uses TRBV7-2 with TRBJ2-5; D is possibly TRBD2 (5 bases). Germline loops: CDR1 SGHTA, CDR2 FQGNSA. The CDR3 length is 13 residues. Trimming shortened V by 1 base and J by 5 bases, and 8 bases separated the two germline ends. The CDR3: CASSLVSGETQYF. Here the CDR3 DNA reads TGTGCCAGCAGCTTAGTATCGGGGGAGACCCAGTACTTC.

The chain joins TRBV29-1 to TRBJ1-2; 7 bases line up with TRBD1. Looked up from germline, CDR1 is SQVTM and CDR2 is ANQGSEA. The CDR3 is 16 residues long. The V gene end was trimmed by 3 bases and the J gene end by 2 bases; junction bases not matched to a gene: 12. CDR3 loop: CSVEERGRRKNYGYTF. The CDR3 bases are TGCAGCGTTGAGGAGAGGGGGCGACGAAAGAACTATGGCTACACCTTC.

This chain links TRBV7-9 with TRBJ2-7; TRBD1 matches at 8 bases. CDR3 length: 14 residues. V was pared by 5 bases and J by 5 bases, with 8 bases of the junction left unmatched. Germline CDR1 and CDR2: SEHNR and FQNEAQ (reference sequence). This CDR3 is CASSLRQGIHEQYF. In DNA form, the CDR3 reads TGTGCCAGCAGCCTGAGACAGGGGATTCACGAGCAGTACTTC.

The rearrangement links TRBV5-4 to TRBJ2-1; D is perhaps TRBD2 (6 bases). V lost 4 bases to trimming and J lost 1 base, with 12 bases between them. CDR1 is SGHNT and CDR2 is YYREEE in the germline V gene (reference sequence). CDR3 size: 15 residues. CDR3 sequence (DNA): TGTGCCAGCAGCCCCCGCGGGGTGTCCTACAATGAGCAGTTCTTC. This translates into CASSPRGVSYNEQFF.

The CDR3 bases are TGTGCCAGCAGCACGATTTCGGGGGGACGGGGGGATACGCAGTATTTT. The encoded protein is CASSTISGGRGDTQYF. This chain links TRBV6-2 or TRBV6-3 with TRBJ2-3; 7 bases agree with TRBD2. V was clipped by 6 bases and J by 6 bases; unmatched bases: 15. Germline V CDR1 and CDR2: MNHEY, SVGEGT. The CDR3 has 16 amino acids.

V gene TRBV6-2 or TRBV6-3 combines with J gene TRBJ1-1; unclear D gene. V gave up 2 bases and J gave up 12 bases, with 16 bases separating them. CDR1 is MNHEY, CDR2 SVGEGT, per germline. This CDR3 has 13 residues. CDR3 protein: CASSYATLRVPFF. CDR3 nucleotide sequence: TGTGCCAGCAGTTACGCGACCTTACGGGTTCCTTTCTTT.

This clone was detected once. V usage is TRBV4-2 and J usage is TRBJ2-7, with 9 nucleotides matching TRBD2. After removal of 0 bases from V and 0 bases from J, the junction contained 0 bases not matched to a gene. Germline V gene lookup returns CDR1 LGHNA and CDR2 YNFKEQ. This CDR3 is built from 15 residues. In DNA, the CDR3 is TGTGCCAGCAGCCAAGAGCGGGGGGGCTCCTACGAGCAGTACTTC. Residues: CASSQERGGSYEQYF.

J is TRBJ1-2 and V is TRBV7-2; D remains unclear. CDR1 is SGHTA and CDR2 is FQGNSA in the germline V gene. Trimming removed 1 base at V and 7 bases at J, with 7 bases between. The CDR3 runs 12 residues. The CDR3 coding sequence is TGTGCCAGCAGCTTAGTTGGGCTTGGCTACACCTTC. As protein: CASSLVGLGYTF.